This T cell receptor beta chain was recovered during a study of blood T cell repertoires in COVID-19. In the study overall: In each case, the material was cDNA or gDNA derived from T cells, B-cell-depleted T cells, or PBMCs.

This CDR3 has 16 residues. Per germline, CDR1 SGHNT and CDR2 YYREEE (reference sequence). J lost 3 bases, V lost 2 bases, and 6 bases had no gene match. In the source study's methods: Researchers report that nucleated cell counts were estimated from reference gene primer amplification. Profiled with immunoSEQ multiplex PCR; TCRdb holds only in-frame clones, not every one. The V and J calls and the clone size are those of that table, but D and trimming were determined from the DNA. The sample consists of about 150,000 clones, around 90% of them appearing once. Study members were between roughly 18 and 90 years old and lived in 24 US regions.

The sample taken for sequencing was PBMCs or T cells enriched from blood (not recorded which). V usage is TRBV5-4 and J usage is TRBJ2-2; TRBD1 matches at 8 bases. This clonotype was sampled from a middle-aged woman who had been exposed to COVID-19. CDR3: CASSFRRGRDTGELFF. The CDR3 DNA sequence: TGTGCCAGCAGCTTCCGCAGGGGGCGCGACACCGGGGAGCTGTTTTTT.